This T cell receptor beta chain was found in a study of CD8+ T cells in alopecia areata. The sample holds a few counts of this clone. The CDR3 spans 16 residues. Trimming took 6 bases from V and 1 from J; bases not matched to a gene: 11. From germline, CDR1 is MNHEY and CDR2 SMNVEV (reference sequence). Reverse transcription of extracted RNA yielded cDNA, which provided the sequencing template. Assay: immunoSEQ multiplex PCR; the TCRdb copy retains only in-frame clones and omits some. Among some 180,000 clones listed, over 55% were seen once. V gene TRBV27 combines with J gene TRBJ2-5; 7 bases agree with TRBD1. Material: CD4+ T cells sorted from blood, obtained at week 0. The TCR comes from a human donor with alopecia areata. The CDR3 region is CASSRTEGQAQETQYF. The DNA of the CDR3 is TGTGCCAGCAGCCGAACAGAAGGACAGGCCCAAGAGACCCAGTACTTC.